This T cell receptor beta chain was observed in a study of blood T cells in healthy people across ages (dated by TCRdb to 2015 to 2017). General notes on the study: In model experiments, template switching captured roughly one uniquely barcoded TCR beta cDNA molecule for every two T cells. Age-related changes in TCR beta repertoire diversity were measured in the study by deep sequencing normalized with unique cDNA molecular identifiers. Four age groups were formed from the donors: young (average roughly 15 years), middle-aged (roughly 38), aged (62) and long-lived (approximately 78). To avoid experimental bias, donors of different ages were randomly spread across the sequencing lanes. Using the same blood draw, the study looked at two additional independent replicas of 1 million unique cDNA reads for two donors, one aged 18 to 30 and the other aged 80 or older. The investigation overall reported the following: Because the CMV infection status of the donors was unknown, age-related changes in expanded clonotypes may potentially have been confounded. There was a strong correlation between observed TCR beta diversity and the percentage of naive T cells measured by flow cytometry. Estimates of total diversity based on one million sequenced T cells were considered lower bounds and underestimates. Because profiling used bulk unsorted PBMCs, naive and antigen-experienced compartments could not be compared conclusively. The long-lived group showed more naive CD4+ T cells, fewer expanded clones and increased TCR diversity than the aged group, suggesting age selection. Observed TCR beta diversity per million T cells fell roughly linearly with age, and a significant reduction was already apparent by age roughly 40.

Systemically healthy Caucasian individuals from Russia, 39 in total and aged about 6 to 95 years, were included as donors. Each donor gave 9 to 10 milliliters of peripheral blood, collected into EDTA-treated Vacutainer tubes. Ficoll-Paque density-gradient centrifugation was used to isolate PBMCs, with at least 6 million obtained per sample. Total RNA was extracted from PBMCs with Trizol reagent, with at least 5 micrograms obtained per sample. Naive CD45RAhigh/CD27high T cell percentages were measured by flow cytometry on a PBMC aliquot from every donor. Library creation used 5' RACE. TCRdb names Illumina HiSeq 2500 as the instrument used. A second 7 to 11 cycle PCR used a sample-barcoded 5' primer and a J-beta primer mix. A unique molecular identifier was introduced onto each TCR beta cDNA molecule by a template-switch 5' adaptor carrying 12 random nucleotides. Each sample yielded at least 2.5 million CDR3-containing paired-end reads. First-strand cDNA synthesis was performed from all RNA using the Mint cDNA synthesis kit, with priming by a TRBC-specific oligonucleotide. After uracil-DNA glycosylase treatment, a first 18-cycle PCR used universal primers M1SS and BC2_uni_R on all cDNA. The study's processing was this. Normalization of each sample was performed by random selection of 1 million high-quality reads, each carrying a distinct molecular identifier. Instead of being binned into consensus sequences, reads with shared molecular identifiers were discarded. MiTCR, with a Q25 quality threshold and the strictest error-elimination algorithm, was used for CDR3 identification, clonotype clustering and error correction. A nonparametric unseen species model using Euler transformation provided a lower-bound estimate of total TCR beta diversity. TCRdb trimmed the raw reads at Q25, called clones with MiXCR and kept productive beta chains. For every CDR3 protein sequence, its rows merge into one entry that carries the most common genes and DNA. These V and J calls are TCRdb output, not the study's own analysis. This sample lists about 1,600,000 distinct CDR3 sequences; around 39% were detected once. Of the sample, 7.9% is held by the ten largest clones.

To note about this clonotype: The target of this receptor is not known. One base away there is no much larger clone; base qualities are not given.

V gives up 7 bases and J gives up 9 bases, and the segment between their germline ends measures 18 bases. The CDR3, from cysteine to phenylalanine, totals 13 residues. CDR3 DNA is the only sequence kept; it has 39 bases, read in frame from the first base. The source material was blood. This receptor chain uses TRBV12-3 or TRBV12-4 and TRBJ1-1; confidence is insufficient to name the D gene. The clonotype originates from a woman between 18 and 29 years old in good health. In nucleotides, the sequence is TGTGCCAGCATGGGTGGTAACGTCGGAAAAGCTTTCTTT. Its translation reads: CASMGGNVGKAFF.